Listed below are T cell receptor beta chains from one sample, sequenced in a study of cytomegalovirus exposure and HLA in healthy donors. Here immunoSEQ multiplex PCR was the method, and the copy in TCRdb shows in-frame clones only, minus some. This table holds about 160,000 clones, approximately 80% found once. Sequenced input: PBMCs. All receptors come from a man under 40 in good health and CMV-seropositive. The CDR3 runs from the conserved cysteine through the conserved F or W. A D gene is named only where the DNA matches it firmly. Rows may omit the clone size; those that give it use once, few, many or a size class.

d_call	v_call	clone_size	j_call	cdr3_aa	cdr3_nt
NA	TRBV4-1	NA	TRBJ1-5	CASSQEGGFDQPQHF	TGCGCCAGCAGCCAAGAGGGAGGGTTCGATCAGCCCCAGCATTTT
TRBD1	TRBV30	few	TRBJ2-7	CAWSGGQGWYEQYF	TGTGCCTGGAGTGGGGGACAGGGGTGGTACGAGCAGTACTTC
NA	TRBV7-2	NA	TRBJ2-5	CASSVIRGQETQYF	TGTGCCAGCAGCGTCATACGGGGTCAAGAGACCCAGTACTTC
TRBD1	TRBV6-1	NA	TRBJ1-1	CASSPRTGGNTEAFF	TGTGCCAGCAGTCCCCGGACAGGGGGCAACACTGAAGCTTTCTTT
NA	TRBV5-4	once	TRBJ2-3	CASSLIGDTDTQYF	TGTGCCAGCAGCTTAATAGGCGACACTGATACGCAGTATTTT
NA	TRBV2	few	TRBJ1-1	CASRRDFNTEAFF	TGTGCCAGCAGGAGGGATTTTAACACTGAAGCTTTCTTT
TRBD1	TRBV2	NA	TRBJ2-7	CASTGQGYNEQYF	TGTGCCAGCACGGGACAGGGGTACAACGAGCAGTACTTC
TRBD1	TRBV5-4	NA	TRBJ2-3	CASSLGQGEATQYF	TGTGCCAGCAGCTTGGGACAGGGGGAGGCAACGCAGTATTTT
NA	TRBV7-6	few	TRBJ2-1	CASSLGGVSYNEQFF	TGTGCCAGCAGCTTAGGCGGGGTCTCCTACAATGAGCAGTTCTTC
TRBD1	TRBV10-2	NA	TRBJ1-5	CASSESGGQFSNQPQHF	TGCGCCAGCAGTGAGTCGGGGGGACAGTTCAGCAATCAGCCCCAGCATTTT
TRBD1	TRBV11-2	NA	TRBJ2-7	CASSLAQGRVIYEQYF	TGTGCCAGCAGCTTAGCACAGGGGCGAGTCATCTACGAGCAGTACTTC
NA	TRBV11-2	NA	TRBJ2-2	CASSSLNWRDNTGELFF	TGTGCCAGCAGCTCCCTTAATTGGCGGGATAACACCGGGGAGCTGTTTTTT
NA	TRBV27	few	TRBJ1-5	CASSPRVGEGNQPQHF	TGTGCCAGCAGTCCCAGGGTAGGGGAAGGCAATCAGCCCCAGCATTTT
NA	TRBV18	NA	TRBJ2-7	CASSPGPSYEQYF	TGTGCCAGCTCACCGGGGCCCTCCTACGAGCAGTACTTC
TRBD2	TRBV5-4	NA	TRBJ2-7	CASSPADGGGPNEQYF	TGTGCCAGCAGCCCCGCCGACGGGGGGGGCCCCAACGAGCAGTACTTC
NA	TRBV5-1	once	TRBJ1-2	CASSLEGTDGYTF	TGCGCCAGCAGCTTAGAGGGCACGGATGGCTACACCTTC
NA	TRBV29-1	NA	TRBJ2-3	CSVEDGFAGTDTQYF	TGCAGCGTTGAAGACGGGTTTGCTGGCACAGATACGCAGTATTTT
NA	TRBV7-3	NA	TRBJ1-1	CASSPQGGGTEAFF	TGTGCCAGCAGCCCCCAAGGGGGAGGGACTGAAGCTTTCTTT
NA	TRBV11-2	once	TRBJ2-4	CASSLVSGLAKNIQYF	TGTGCCAGCAGCTTAGTGTCAGGACTAGCCAAAAACATTCAGTACTTC
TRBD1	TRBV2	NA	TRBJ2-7	CASRHSTGVPYEQYF	TGTGCCAGCAGGCATTCGACAGGGGTCCCCTACGAGCAGTACTTC
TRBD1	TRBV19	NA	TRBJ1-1	CASSDTGGARTEAFF	TGTGCCAGTAGTGACACAGGGGGCGCCCGAACTGAAGCTTTCTTT
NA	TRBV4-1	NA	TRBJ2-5	CASSQPWQVDKETQYF	TGCGCCAGCAGCCAACCGTGGCAGGTTGATAAAGAGACCCAGTACTTC
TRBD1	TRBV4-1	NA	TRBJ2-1	CASSQGQGKDNEQFF	TGCGCCAGCAGCCAAGGACAGGGTAAAGACAATGAGCAGTTCTTC
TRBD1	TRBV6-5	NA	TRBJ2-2	CASSSPDREVTGELFF	TGTGCCAGCAGTTCCCCGGACAGGGAGGTCACCGGGGAGCTGTTTTTT
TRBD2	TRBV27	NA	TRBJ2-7	CASSLLAGGRSFHEQYF	TGTGCCAGCAGTCTCTTAGCGGGGGGGAGATCGTTCCACGAGCAGTACTTC
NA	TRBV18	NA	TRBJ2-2	CASSPADNGGTGELFF	TGTGCCAGCTCACCGGCAGACAATGGTGGTACCGGGGAGCTGTTTTTT
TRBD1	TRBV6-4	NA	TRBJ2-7	CASSQGTGSYEQYF	TGTGCCAGCAGTCAGGGGACAGGCTCCTACGAGCAGTACTTC
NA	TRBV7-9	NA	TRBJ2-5	CASSFGDISTAQYF	TGTGCCAGCAGCTTTGGGGACATCTCAACGGCCCAGTACTTC
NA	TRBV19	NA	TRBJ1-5	CASSTLQGQPQHF	TGTGCCAGTAGTACCCTACAGGGCCAGCCCCAGCATTTT
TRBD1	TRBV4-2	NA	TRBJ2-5	CASSPTGQGPETQYF	TGTGCCAGCAGCCCGACTGGACAGGGGCCAGAGACCCAGTACTTC
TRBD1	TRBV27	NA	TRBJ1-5	CASSLDRGGPQHF	TGTGCCAGCAGCTTGGACAGGGGTGGGCCCCAGCATTTT
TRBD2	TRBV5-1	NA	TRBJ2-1	CASSWTSGHNEQFF	TGCGCCAGCAGCTGGACTAGCGGGCACAATGAGCAGTTCTTC
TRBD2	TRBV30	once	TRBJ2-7	CAWLKRGGASGEQYF	TGTGCCTGGCTAAAGCGGGGGGGAGCTTCGGGTGAGCAGTACTTC
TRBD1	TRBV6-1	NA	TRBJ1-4	CASSPRQGIGEKLFF	TGTGCCAGCAGTCCTAGACAGGGTATCGGTGAAAAACTGTTTTTT
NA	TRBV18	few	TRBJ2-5	CASSRGQGNGETQYF	TGTGCCAGCTCACGTGGGCAGGGGAATGGAGAGACCCAGTACTTC
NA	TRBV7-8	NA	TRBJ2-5	CASSLGGVSKYQETQYF	TGTGCCAGCAGCTTAGGGGGCGTCAGCAAGTACCAAGAGACCCAGTACTTC
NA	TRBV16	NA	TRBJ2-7	CASSQLGDTYEQYF	TGTGCCAGCAGCCAATTAGGGGACACCTACGAGCAGTACTTC
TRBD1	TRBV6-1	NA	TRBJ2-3	CASSVGQGPDTQYF	TGTGCCAGCAGTGTGGGACAGGGCCCCGATACGCAGTATTTT
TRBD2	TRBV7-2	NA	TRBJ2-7	CASSHRLAGLYEQYF	TGTGCCAGCAGCCACCGACTAGCGGGGCTCTACGAGCAGTACTTC
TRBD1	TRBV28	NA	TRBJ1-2	CASSSGQGWGYGYTF	TGTGCCAGCAGCAGTGGACAGGGCTGGGGCTATGGCTACACCTTC
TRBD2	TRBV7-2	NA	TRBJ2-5	CASSQSLAGGGTQYF	TGTGCCAGCAGCCAAAGCCTAGCGGGGGGCGGGACCCAGTACTTC
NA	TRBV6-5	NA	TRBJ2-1	CASSYFDSYNEQFF	TGTGCCAGCAGTTACTTCGACAGCTACAATGAGCAGTTCTTC
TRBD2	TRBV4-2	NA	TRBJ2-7	CASSQGKTSGGTYEQYF	TGTGCCAGCAGCCAAGGGAAGACTAGCGGGGGGACCTACGAGCAGTACTTC
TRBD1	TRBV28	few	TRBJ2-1	CASSLGGQGENEQFF	TGTGCCAGCAGTTTAGGGGGACAGGGCGAAAATGAGCAGTTCTTC
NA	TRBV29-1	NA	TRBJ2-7	CSVHHRTSSYEQYF	TGCAGCGTTCACCACAGGACCTCTTCCTACGAGCAGTACTTC
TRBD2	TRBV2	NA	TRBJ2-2	CAIPPSGGAYNTGELFF	TGTGCCATCCCCCCTAGCGGGGGGGCCTATAATACCGGGGAGCTGTTTTTT
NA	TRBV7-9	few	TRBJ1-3	CASSRPGAGGSGNTIYF	TGTGCCAGCAGCCGACCGGGTGCGGGGGGCTCTGGAAACACCATATATTTT
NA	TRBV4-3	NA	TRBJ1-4	CASSQHPGQANEKLFF	TGCGCCAGCAGCCAACACCCGGGACAAGCTAATGAAAAACTGTTTTTT
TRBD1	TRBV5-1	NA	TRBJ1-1	CASSSREDRGVAFF	TGCGCCAGCAGCTCAAGGGAAGACAGGGGTGTAGCTTTCTTT